This is a list of T cell receptor beta chains from one sample in a study of cytomegalovirus exposure and HLA in healthy donors. Generated by immunoSEQ multiplex PCR, the TCRdb table keeps only in-frame clones and is missing some. The table records approximately 150,000 clones, around three quarters of them present only once. Sequenced material: PBMCs. The receptors were sampled from a woman younger than 30 in good health and CMV-seropositive. Each CDR3 is given with its conserved first and last residue. The order of the fields is J gene, V gene, D gene, CDR3 length, clone size, CDR3 protein, CDR3 DNA. The D gene is left open where the match is weak. Where a row states a size, it is once, few, many or the class of an expanded clone; other rows omit it.

TRBJ2-5 TRBV5-1 TRBD2 15 - CASSQAGGASETQYF TGCGCCAGCAGCCAAGCGGGGGGGGCATCAGAGACCCAGTACTTC
TRBJ1-1 TRBV28 - 17 few CASSFTPTDRMNTEAFF TGTGCCAGCAGTTTCACCCCTACCGACAGAATGAACACTGAAGCTTTCTTT
TRBJ2-7 TRBV11-2 TRBD2 15 - CASRTSIGGGYEQYF TGTGCCAGCAGGACGTCAATTGGGGGGGGTTACGAGCAGTACTTC
TRBJ1-5 TRBV7-9 - 14 - CASSLGGSSQPQHF TGTGCCAGCAGCTTAGGAGGTTCTTCTCAGCCCCAGCATTTT
TRBJ1-2 TRBV6-5 - 15 - CASRSNLVFGYGYTF TGTGCCAGCAGGTCCAATTTAGTATTTGGCTATGGCTACACCTTC
TRBJ2-3 TRBV13 - 15 - CASSLLLESTDTQYF TGTGCCAGCAGCCTCCTCCTGGAGAGCACAGATACGCAGTATTTT
TRBJ2-1 TRBV9 TRBD1 15 - CASSLGQDHYNEQFF TGTGCCAGCAGCCTCGGACAGGACCACTACAATGAGCAGTTCTTC
TRBJ2-7 TRBV28 TRBD1 13 - CASKAGGPYEQYF TGTGCCAGCAAGGCAGGGGGCCCCTACGAGCAGTACTTC
TRBJ1-3 TRBV6-5 - 14 - CASSARVLGNTIYF TGTGCCAGCAGTGCCAGGGTCTTGGGAAACACCATATATTTT
TRBJ1-2 TRBV16 TRBD1 14 - CASSPGTGVVGYTF TGTGCCAGCAGCCCCGGGACAGGGGTTGTTGGCTACACCTTC
TRBJ2-7 TRBV14 - 15 - CASSQDLWKAAEQYF TGTGCCAGCAGCCAAGATTTGTGGAAAGCGGCCGAGCAGTACTTC
TRBJ1-3 TRBV28 - 12 - CASSLLGNTIYF TGTGCCAGCAGTTTATTAGGAAACACCATATATTTT
TRBJ2-3 TRBV9 TRBD2 15 - CASSVTSGGADTQYF TGTGCTAGCAGCGTGACTAGCGGGGGGGCAGATACGCAGTATTTT
TRBJ2-3 TRBV19 TRBD2 17 - CASSKLGTSGYTDTQYF TGTGCCAGTAGTAAGTTAGGGACTAGCGGATACACAGATACGCAGTATTTT
TRBJ2-1 TRBV9 - 12 - CASSVAYNEQFF TGTGCCAGCAGCGTAGCGTACAATGAGCAGTTCTTC
TRBJ1-2 TRBV6-5 - 14 - CASSPTGTYYGYTF TGTGCCAGCAGTCCAACAGGGACCTACTATGGCTACACCTTC
TRBJ1-5 TRBV19 - 13 - CASRTGGVQPQHF TGTGCCAGTAGGACGGGGGGGGTTCAGCCCCAGCATTTT
TRBJ2-7 TRBV18 - 12 few CASSGTSYEQYF TGTGCCAGCTCCGGGACTTCCTACGAGCAGTACTTC
TRBJ2-5 TRBV5-1 TRBD1 16 - CASSLGDRGRLETQYF TGCGCCAGCAGCTTGGGTGACAGGGGGCGCTTAGAGACCCAGTACTTC
TRBJ1-2 TRBV19 - 15 - CASSIDFAGDYGYTF TGTGCCAGTAGTATAGATTTTGCAGGCGACTATGGCTACACCTTC
TRBJ2-7 TRBV5-1 - 12 few CASSLRGYEQYF TGCGCCAGCAGCTTGAGGGGATACGAGCAGTACTTC
TRBJ1-2 TRBV6-5 - 14 - CATRGPGSNYGYTF TGTGCCACCCGCGGGCCGGGCTCTAACTATGGCTACACCTTC